This T cell receptor beta chain came from a study of OX40 agonist ivuxolimab in advanced cancers. Study context: The study gave patients intravenous ivuxolimab at 0.01 to 10 mg/kg every 2 weeks. Antecedent anti-PD-1, anti-PD-L1 or anti-CTLA-4 therapy was permissible, with around 41% having received some.

Libraries were prepared by immunoSEQ multiplex PCR; TCRdb keeps only in-frame clonotypes and omits some of them. There are about 79,000 clones in the sample; around 94% occur only once, and over 8.5% lies in the top ten. Turning to this clone: Its specificity is not known.

V lost 4 bases, J lost 6 bases, and 13 bases lay in between. The CDR3 spans 13 residues. Germline assignment: CDR1 MNHEY and CDR2 SMNVEV (reference sequence). Broader study findings: CD4+ and CD8+ T cells in blood underwent clonal expansion by week 6 at 0.1 to 3.0 mg/kg. The study found that CD8+ T cells averaged more expanded clones than CD4+.

The sample consisted of CD4+ or CD8+ T cells sorted from blood, taken in a trial of the OX40 agonist ivuxolimab. V is TRBV27 and J is TRBJ2-7; D may be TRBD2 (5 bases). The receptor's source is an adult with an advanced solid tumor such as melanoma, head and neck, liver or kidney cancer. In nucleotides, the CDR3 is TGTGCCAGCAGTTCTCGGACTTCGGGCGAGCAGTACTTC. This translates into CASSSRTSGEQYF.